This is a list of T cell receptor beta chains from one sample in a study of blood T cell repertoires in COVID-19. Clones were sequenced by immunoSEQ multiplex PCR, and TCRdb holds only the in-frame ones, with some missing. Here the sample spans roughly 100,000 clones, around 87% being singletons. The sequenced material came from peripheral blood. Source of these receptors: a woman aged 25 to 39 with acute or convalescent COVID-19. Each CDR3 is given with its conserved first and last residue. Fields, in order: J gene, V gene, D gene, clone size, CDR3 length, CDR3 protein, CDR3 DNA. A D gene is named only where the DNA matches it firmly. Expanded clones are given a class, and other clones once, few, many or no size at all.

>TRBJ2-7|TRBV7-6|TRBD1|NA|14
CASSHEQGSYEQYF
TGTGCCAGCAGCCACGAACAGGGGTCCTACGAGCAGTACTTC
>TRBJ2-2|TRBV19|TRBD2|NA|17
CASTLPLTGGRTGELFF
TGTGCCAGTACCCTACCTTTAACGGGGGGGCGCACCGGGGAGCTGTTTTTT
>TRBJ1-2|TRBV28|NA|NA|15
CASSLWTVEDNGYTF
TGTGCCAGCAGTTTATGGACGGTCGAGGACAATGGCTACACCTTC
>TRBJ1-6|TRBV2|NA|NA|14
CASSEGRGGSPLHF
TGTGCCAGCAGTGAAGGACGAGGGGGATCACCCCTCCACTTT
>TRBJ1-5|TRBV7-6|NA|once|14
CASSPDLKHQPQHF
TGTGCCAGCAGCCCCGACTTAAAACATCAGCCCCAGCATTTT
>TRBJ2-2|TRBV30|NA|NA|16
CAWRVWDISFTGELFF
TGTGCCTGGAGGGTATGGGACATCTCCTTCACCGGGGAGCTGTTTTTT
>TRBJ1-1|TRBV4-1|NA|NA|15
CASSQGGGGNTEAFF
TGCGCCAGCAGCCAAGGGGGAGGAGGTAACACTGAAGCTTTCTTT
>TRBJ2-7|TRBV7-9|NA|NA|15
CASSLGLDITYEQYF
TGTGCCAGCAGCTTAGGACTAGATATAACCTACGAGCAGTACTTC
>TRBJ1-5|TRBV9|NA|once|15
CASSVDAGSNQPQHF
TGTGCCAGCAGCGTAGACGCGGGCAGCAATCAGCCCCAGCATTTT
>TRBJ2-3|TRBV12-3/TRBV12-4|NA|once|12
CASRGLTDTQYF
TGTGCCAGCAGGGGCCTTACAGATACGCAGTATTTT
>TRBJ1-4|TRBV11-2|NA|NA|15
CASSLDHRVNEKLFF
TGTGCCAGCAGCTTAGACCACAGGGTTAATGAAAAACTGTTTTTT
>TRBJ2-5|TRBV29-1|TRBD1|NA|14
CSVDGGTGEETQYF
TGCAGCGTTGATGGGGGGACAGGGGAAGAGACCCAGTACTTC
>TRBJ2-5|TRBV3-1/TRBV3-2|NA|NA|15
CASSQDWGGRETQYF
TGTGCCAGCAGCCAAGATTGGGGGGGCAGAGAGACCCAGTACTTC
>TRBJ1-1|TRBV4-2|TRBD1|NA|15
CASSQISDRASEAFF
TGTGCCAGCAGCCAGATATCGGACAGGGCTTCTGAAGCTTTCTTT
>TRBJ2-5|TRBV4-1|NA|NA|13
CASSPGTLETQYF
TGCGCCAGCAGCCCAGGGACTTTAGAGACCCAGTACTTC
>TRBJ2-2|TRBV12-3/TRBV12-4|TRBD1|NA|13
CASSRDSTGELFF
TGTGCCAGCAGTCGGGACAGCACCGGGGAGCTGTTTTTT
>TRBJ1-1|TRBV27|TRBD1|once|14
CASSLRQGAIEAFF
TGTGCCAGCAGTTTAAGACAGGGGGCGATTGAAGCTTTCTTT
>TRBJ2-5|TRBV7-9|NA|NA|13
CASSSGLQETQYF
TGTGCCAGCAGCTCAGGTCTTCAAGAGACCCAGTACTTC
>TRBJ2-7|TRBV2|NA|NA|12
CASGRDSYEQYF
TGTGCCAGCGGTAGAGATTCCTACGAGCAGTACTTC
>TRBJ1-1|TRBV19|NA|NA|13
CASSIDRNTEAFF
TGTGCCAGTAGTATTGACAGGAACACTGAAGCTTTCTTT
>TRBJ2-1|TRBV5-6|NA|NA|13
CASSLGALYEQFF
TGTGCCAGCAGCTTGGGGGCACTCTATGAGCAGTTCTTC
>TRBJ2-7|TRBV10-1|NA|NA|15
CASSGPTLTGYEQYF
TGCGCCAGCAGTGGCCCGACTCTAACGGGCTACGAGCAGTACTTC
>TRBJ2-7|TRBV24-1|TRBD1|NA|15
CATSDSRTGGDEQYF
TGTGCCACCAGTGATTCCCGGACAGGGGGCGACGAGCAGTACTTC
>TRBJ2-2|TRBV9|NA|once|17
CASSPEGGPANTGELFF
TGTGCCAGCAGCCCCGAGGGAGGACCGGCGAACACCGGGGAGCTGTTTTTT
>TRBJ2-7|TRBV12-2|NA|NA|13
CASRSQGTYEQYF
TGTGCAAGTCGATCACAGGGTACCTACGAGCAGTACTTC
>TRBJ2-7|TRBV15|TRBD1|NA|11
CATSGRDRVYF
TGTGCCACCAGCGGCCGGGACAGGGTGTACTTC
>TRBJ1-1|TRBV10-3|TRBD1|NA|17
CAIRPPGQRLENTEAFF
TGTGCCATCAGGCCACCGGGACAGAGGCTGGAGAACACTGAAGCTTTCTTT
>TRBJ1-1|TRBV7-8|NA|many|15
CASSLDPQHNTEAFF
TGTGCCAGCAGCCTAGACCCGCAACATAACACTGAAGCTTTCTTT
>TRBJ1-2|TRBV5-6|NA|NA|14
CASSHRDPMSGYTF
TGTGCCAGCAGCCACAGGGATCCTATGTCGGGCTACACCTTC
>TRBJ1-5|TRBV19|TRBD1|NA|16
CATRQGGKQVTQPQHF
TGTGCCACTAGACAGGGAGGGAAACAAGTTACTCAGCCCCAGCATTTT
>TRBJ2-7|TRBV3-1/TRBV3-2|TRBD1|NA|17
CASSHQNPQGRGYEQYF
TGTGCCAGCAGCCACCAGAATCCACAGGGGAGAGGCTACGAGCAGTACTTC
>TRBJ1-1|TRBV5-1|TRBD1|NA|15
CASSAGTELYTEAFF
TGCGCCAGCAGCGCCGGGACAGAGCTATACACTGAAGCTTTCTTT
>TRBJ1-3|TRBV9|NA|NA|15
CASSVEGRAGNTIYF
TGTGCCAGCAGCGTAGAGGGCAGGGCTGGAAACACCATATATTTT
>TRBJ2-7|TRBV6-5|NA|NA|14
CASRNETLRHEQYF
TGTGCCAGCAGAAACGAGACCCTGCGGCACGAGCAGTACTTC
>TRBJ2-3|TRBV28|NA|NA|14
CASSLQGHADTQYF
TGTGCCAGCAGTTTACAGGGGCACGCAGATACGCAGTATTTT
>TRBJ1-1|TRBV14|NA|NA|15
CASSPRTPGSTEAFF
TGTGCCAGCAGCCCTCGGACCCCTGGGAGCACTGAAGCTTTCTTT
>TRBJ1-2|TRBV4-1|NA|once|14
CASSQDGRVYGYTF
TGCGCCAGCAGCCAAGATGGCAGGGTCTATGGCTACACCTTC
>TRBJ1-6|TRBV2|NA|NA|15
CASSGIRVTNSPLHF
TGTGCCAGCAGTGGTATCAGGGTCACGAATTCACCCCTCCACTTT
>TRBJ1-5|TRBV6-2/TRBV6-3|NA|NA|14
CASSRTASNQPQHF
TGTGCCAGCAGTCGGACAGCCAGCAATCAGCCCCAGCATTTT
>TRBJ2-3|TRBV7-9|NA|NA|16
CASSSNRAASPDTQYF
TGTGCCAGCAGCTCCAATAGAGCGGCCTCACCAGATACGCAGTATTTT
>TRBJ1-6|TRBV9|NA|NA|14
CASSVDGGDSPLHF
TGTGCCAGCAGCGTAGACGGAGGGGATTCACCCCTCCACTTT
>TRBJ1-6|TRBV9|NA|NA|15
CASSQTDTDTSPLHF
TGTGCCAGCAGTCAGACCGACACCGACACCTCACCCCTCCACTTT
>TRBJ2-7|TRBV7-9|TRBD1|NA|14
CASSNGTAPYEQYF
TGTGCCAGCAGCAACGGGACAGCCCCTTACGAGCAGTACTTC
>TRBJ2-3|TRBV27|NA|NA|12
CASSRGANTQYF
TGTGCCAGCTCCCGGGGGGCCAATACGCAGTATTTT
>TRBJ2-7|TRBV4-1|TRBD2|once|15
CASSLERTSGYEQYF
TGCGCCAGCAGCCTAGAGAGGACTAGCGGCTACGAGCAGTACTTC
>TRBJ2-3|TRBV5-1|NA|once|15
CASSLDGTSTDTQYF
TGCGCCAGCAGTCTAGACGGTACTAGCACAGATACGCAGTATTTT
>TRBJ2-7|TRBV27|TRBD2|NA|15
CASTATSGDTYEQYF
TGTGCCAGCACCGCGACTAGCGGGGATACCTACGAGCAGTACTTC
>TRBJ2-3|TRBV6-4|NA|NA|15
CASSDTPQGPDTQYF
TGTGCCAGCAGTGACACCCCGCAGGGGCCGGATACGCAGTATTTT
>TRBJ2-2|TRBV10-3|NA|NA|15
CAISSQVANTGELFF
TGTGCCATCAGCTCACAGGTTGCGAACACCGGGGAGCTGTTTTTT
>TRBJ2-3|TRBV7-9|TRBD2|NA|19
CASSLGTSGGAVGRNTQYF
TGTGCCAGCAGCTTAGGGACTAGCGGGGGGGCCGTGGGGAGAAATACGCAGTATTTT
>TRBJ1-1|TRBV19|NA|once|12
CASNDMNTEAFF
TGTGCCAGTAATGACATGAACACTGAAGCTTTCTTT
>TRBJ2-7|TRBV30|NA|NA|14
CAWKLGAGPHEQYF
TGTGCCTGGAAATTAGGGGCAGGACCCCACGAGCAGTACTTC
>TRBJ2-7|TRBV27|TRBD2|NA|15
CASSLKGLAVYEQYF
TGTGCCAGCAGTTTAAAAGGACTAGCGGTCTACGAGCAGTACTTC
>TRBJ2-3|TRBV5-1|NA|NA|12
CASSPAGDTQYF
TGCGCCAGCAGCCCGGCGGGGGATACGCAGTATTTT